Listed here are 14 T cell receptor beta chains from one sample, sequenced in a study of immune cell composition in non-small cell lung cancer (dated by TCRdb to about 2017). Normal lung samples came from the same patient and consisted of non-adjacent lung tissue collected as far from the tumour as possible, at a distance of at least 3 cm. The protocol used for the library was the immunoSEQ multiplex PCR assay. TCRdb obtained this table from immuneACCESS and retained in-frame rearrangements with V and J assigned. These tables miss some clones; where compared with another copy, unresolved V genes account for less than half of the shortfall, and the remainder is unexplained. In this sample the table shows 3,800 or so clones, over 60% of which occur a single time. The ten largest clones add up to roughly 9.9% of the sample. Sequenced material: non-adjacent lung tissue. The receptors originated from a human donor with non-small cell lung cancer.

The rearrangement joins TRBV7-8 to TRBJ2-1; TRBD2 matches 11 bases. The J segment lost 8 bases and the V segment lost 1 base, leaving 7 bases of the junction unmatched. The germline gives CDR1 SGHVS, CDR2 FQNEAQ. The CDR3 covers 16 residues. The CDR3 loop reads CASSLVLAGGGYEQFF. The CDR3 DNA reads TGTGCCAGCAGCTTAGTGCTAGCGGGAGGTGGGTATGAGCAGTTCTTC.

CDR3 in DNA: TGTGCCAGTAGTTGGTTTCGGGAGTCGGGTGAGCAGTTCTTC. The encoded protein is CASSWFRESGEQFF. The rearrangement links TRBV19 to TRBJ2-1, with D possibly being TRBD2 (6 bases). CDR3 length: 14 amino acids. Germline CDR1 reads LNHDA; CDR2 reads SQIVND (reference sequence). Deletions cut 5 bases from V and 9 bases from J, with 17 bases between.

The CDR3 nucleotides read TGTGCCAGCAGCTCACGACAGGGGAAAAGAGCCTACGAGCAGTACTTC. Encoded protein: CASSSRQGKRAYEQYF. V gene TRBV11-3 combines with J gene TRBJ2-7, with 8 bases lining up with TRBD1. Germline CDR1 SGHNT, CDR2 YENEEA. J gave up 2 bases and V 4 bases, and 10 bases lay outside the gene matches. The CDR3 loop spans 16 amino acids.

The rearrangement links TRBV19 to TRBJ2-1; 8 nucleotides line up with TRBD2. The CDR3 has 16 residues. The ends lost 1 base at V and 7 bases at J; junction bases unmatched: 9. CDR1 and CDR2 from the germline V gene are LNHDA and SQIVND (reference sequence). The CDR3 loop is CASSIVPGGGMNEQFF. CDR3 nucleotides: TGTGCCAGTAGTATAGTTCCGGGAGGGGGTATGAATGAGCAGTTCTTC.

The chain joins TRBV5-1 to TRBJ2-5, with TRBD2 identical over 7 bases. The CDR3 has 14 residues. Trimming cost V 3 bases and J 3 bases; bases outside gene matches: 5. Germline V gene sequence: CDR1 SGHRS, CDR2 YFSETQ. CDR3 nucleotide sequence: TGCGCCAGCAGCTCGCAAGCGGGGAAAGAGACCCAGTACTTC. This gives the protein CASSSQAGKETQYF.

This clone was counted a few times. This chain links TRBV18 with TRBJ1-1, with D unclear. The CDR3 sequence is 13 residues long. Germline V gene data show CDR1 as KGHSH and CDR2 as LQKENI. V lost 0 bases and J 9 bases, leaving 11 bases between the germline ends. The CDR3 DNA follows: TGTGCCAGCTCACCACCGGGATTATTGAAAGCTTTCTTT. It translates to CASSPPGLLKAFF.

Worth noting for this clone: Given the absence of the conserved phenylalanine or tryptophan at the CDR3 end, a read error is likely. The CDR3 sequence: CASGRDSMELSGNTIYV. The CDR3 nucleotides are TGCGCCAGCGGTAGGGACAGTATGGAGCTTTCTGGAAACACCATATATGTT. This chain links TRBV5-1 with TRBJ1-3, with 7 bases identical to TRBD1. Germline V gene data show CDR1 as SGHRS and CDR2 as YFSETQ. CDR3 size: 17 residues. With V trimmed by 7 bases and J by 1 base, 14 bases remained unmatched.

This clone qualifies as large (0.1 to 1%). V and J are TRBV30 and TRBJ1-5, with unresolved D. The CDR3 extends over 14 amino acids. The ends were cut back, 2 bases at V and 10 bases at J, with 18 bases in the middle. Germline V CDR1 and CDR2: GTSNPN, SVGIG (reference sequence). This CDR3 reads CAWSPNSQSYPQHF. CDR3 coding DNA: TGTGCCTGGAGTCCCAACTCCCAAAGTTATCCCCAGCATTTT.

V and J are TRBV9 and TRBJ2-7; D might be TRBD2 (7 bases). V gave up 0 bases and J gave up 4 bases, with 11 bases separating them. CDR3 length: 14 residues. Germline V gene data show CDR1 as SGDLS and CDR2 as YYNGEE. CDR3: CASSVGGGIYEQYF. DNA for the CDR3: TGTGCCAGCAGCGTAGGGGGGGGCATATACGAGCAGTACTTC.

J is TRBJ2-1 and V is TRBV7-2, with 13 bases that match TRBD2. CDR3 length equals 14 residues. V was pared by 4 bases and J by 8 bases, with 2 bases of the junction left unmatched. CDR1 and CDR2 (germline): SGHTA, FQGNSA. Here the CDR3 DNA reads TGTGCCAGCAGCTCGGGACTAGCGGGATATGAGCAGTTCTTC. It translates to CASSSGLAGYEQFF.

V gene TRBV12-5 combines with J gene TRBJ2-3; the D gene is possibly TRBD2 (6 bases). Germline V gene lookup returns CDR1 LGHNT and CDR2 FRNRAP. This CDR3 comprises 14 residues. V lost 4 bases to trimming and J lost 9 bases, with 17 bases between them. The chain's CDR3 is CASGSGLTGATQYF. In DNA, the CDR3 is TGTGCTAGTGGTTCGGGCCTGACGGGAGCAACGCAGTATTTT.

The chain employs TRBV6-6 and TRBJ1-5; D unresolved. The V end was cut by 6 bases, the J end by 4 bases, with 13 bases between. Germline loops: CDR1 MNHNY, CDR2 SVGAGI (reference sequence). The CDR3 runs to 14 residues. The CDR3 nucleotides are TGTGCCAGCAGCCATCCGGACCGGAATCAGCCCCAGCATTTT. Its translation: CASSHPDRNQPQHF.

The chain recombines TRBV18 with TRBJ2-1, with 9 bases matching TRBD2. The V gene's germline CDR1 is KGHSH and CDR2 LQKENI. The CDR3 has 17 amino acids. The V segment lost 3 bases and the J segment 9 bases; nucleotides outside the gene matches: 15. The CDR3 bases are TGTGCCAGCTCACCCCTTCAGAGCGGGAGGAGTTCGGGTGAGCAGTTCTTC. Its translation is CASSPLQSGRSSGEQFF.

The V gene is TRBV5-1, the J gene TRBJ2-1, with unresolved D. The CDR3 is 12 residues long. The germline CDR1 and CDR2 sequences are SGHRS and YFSETQ. The V gene lost 3 bases and the J gene lost 14 bases, with 15 bases spanning the gap. CDR3 amino acids: CASSSEDDVKFF. CDR3 nucleotides: TGCGCCAGCAGCTCCGAGGACGACGTAAAGTTCTTC.